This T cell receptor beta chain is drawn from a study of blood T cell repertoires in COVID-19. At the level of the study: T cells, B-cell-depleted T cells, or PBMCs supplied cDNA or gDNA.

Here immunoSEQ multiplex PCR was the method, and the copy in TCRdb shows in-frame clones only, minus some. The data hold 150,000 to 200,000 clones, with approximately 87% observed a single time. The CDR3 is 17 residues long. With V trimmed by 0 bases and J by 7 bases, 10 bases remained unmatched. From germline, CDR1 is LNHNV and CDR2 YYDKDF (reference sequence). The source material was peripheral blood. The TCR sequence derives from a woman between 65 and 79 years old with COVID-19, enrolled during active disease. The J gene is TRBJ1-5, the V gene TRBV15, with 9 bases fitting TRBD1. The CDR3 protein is CATSRDLVQGARQPQHF. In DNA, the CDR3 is TGTGCCACCAGCAGAGATTTAGTACAGGGGGCGAGACAGCCCCAGCATTTT. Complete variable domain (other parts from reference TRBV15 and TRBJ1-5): DAMVIQNPRYQVTQFGKPVTLSCSQTLNHNVMYWYQQKSSQAPKLLFHYYDKDFNNEADTPDNFQSRRPNTSFCFLDIRSPGLGDTAMYLCATSRDLVQGARQPQHFGDGTRLSIL.